These T cell receptor beta chains were read from a single sample in a study of beta chain features in type 1 diabetes. Profiling relied on immunoSEQ multiplex PCR, and the TCRdb table lists in-frame clones only, not all of them. The sample records about 740,000 clones, roughly 12% being singletons. The specimen was naive CD4+ T cells from blood. These receptors all come from a man aged 18 to 29 with type 1 diabetes. The CDR3 runs from the conserved cysteine through the conserved F or W. A D gene is named only where the DNA matches it firmly. Rows may omit the clone size; those that give it use once, few, many or a size class.

d_gene,abundance,j_gene,v_gene,CDR3nt,CDR3aa
-,-,TRBJ2-3,TRBV18,TGTGCCAGCTCACCGATTCAGGGATCTAGCACAGATACGCAGTATTTT,CASSPIQGSSTDTQYF
TRBD1,few,TRBJ1-1,TRBV10-3,TGTGCCATCTCCTCGACAGGGCCCACTGAAGCTTTCTTT,CAISSTGPTEAFF
TRBD1,-,TRBJ2-7,TRBV7-9,TGTGCCAGCAGCCTGGGACAGGGTAGATACGAGCAGTACTTC,CASSLGQGRYEQYF
TRBD1,-,TRBJ2-5,TRBV5-1,TGCGCCAGCAGCTGGTCGGGACAGGGCCAAGAGACCCAGTACTTC,CASSWSGQGQETQYF
-,few,TRBJ1-2,TRBV5-1,TGCGCCAGCAGCTTGGGGTTGTCAGGGATGGACTATGGCTACACCTTC,CASSLGLSGMDYGYTF
-,few,TRBJ2-1,TRBV6-5,TGTGCCAGCAGTTACGGTGGAAGCTCCTACAATGAGCAGTTCTTC,CASSYGGSSYNEQFF
-,few,TRBJ1-6,TRBV4-1,TGCGCCAGCAGCCAAGGGGGTCGGTCCGGAGTAGAGTCACCCCTCCACTTT,CASSQGGRSGVESPLHF
TRBD1,few,TRBJ1-1,TRBV5-4,TGTGCCAGCAGTCAGACAGGGCTTCTCGCTGAAGCTTTCTTT,CASSQTGLLAEAFF
-,few,TRBJ1-6,TRBV19,TGTGCCAGTAGGAGTCCCACAGATTCACCCCTCCACTTT,CASRSPTDSPLHF
TRBD1,-,TRBJ1-5,TRBV19,TGTGCCAGCCGGGACAGGCTGGGTCAGCCCCAGCATTTT,CASRDRLGQPQHF
-,few,TRBJ2-5,TRBV10-3,TGTGCCATCAGTGATCGGGGCAGCGAGCTAAAAGAGACCCAGTACTTC,CAISDRGSELKETQYF
-,-,TRBJ1-4,TRBV5-6,TGTGCCAGCAGCTTCCACGGGGTCAATGAAAAACTGTTTTTT,CASSFHGVNEKLFF
TRBD2,few,TRBJ2-1,TRBV7-8,TGTGCCAGCAAACAAGGGACTAGCGGGGGTTCGAGTGAGCAGTTCTTC,CASKQGTSGGSSEQFF
-,few,TRBJ2-7,TRBV27,TGTGCCAGCAGTTTAAGTAGTGATCTCTACGAGCAGTACTTC,CASSLSSDLYEQYF
-,-,TRBJ1-4,TRBV7-2,TGTGCCAGCAGCTTAGAGGGCGGACTGGAAGAAAAACTGTTTTTT,CASSLEGGLEEKLFF
-,few,TRBJ2-5,TRBV5-4,TGTGCCAGCAGCTTGTGGACTGTTGAGACCCAGTACTTC,CASSLWTVETQYF
-,-,TRBJ1-2,TRBV21-1,TGTGCCAGCAGGGGACAACCGGGCCTCTATGGCTACACCTTC,CASRGQPGLYGYTF
TRBD1,-,TRBJ2-7,TRBV6-5,TGTGCAAGTGGGGACAGCTTCGGGGAGCAGTACTTC,CASGDSFGEQYF
-,-,TRBJ2-6,TRBV28,TGTGCCAGCAGCGCGCCGGGGAACTCTGGGGCCAACGTCCTGACTTTC,CASSAPGNSGANVLTF
-,few,TRBJ1-1,TRBV6-1,TGTGCCATCCCGTCCACCTCACAGCTCACTGAAGCTTTCTTT,CAIPSTSQLTEAFF
TRBD1,few,TRBJ2-5,TRBV5-1,TGCGCCAGCAGACCAACAGGGGTCCCGCTTCAAGAGACCCAGTACTTC,CASRPTGVPLQETQYF
-,few,TRBJ1-2,TRBV7-6,TGTGCCAGCAGCTTAGGGGACTTGATTAACTATGGCTACACCTTC,CASSLGDLINYGYTF
-,-,TRBJ2-5,TRBV5-4,TGTGCCAGCGCACCCCCGGGGGGCCTCCAAGAGACCCAGTACTTC,CASAPPGGLQETQYF
-,-,TRBJ1-5,TRBV5-6,TGTGCCAGCAGCCTCGGACAGAGTTATCAGCCCCAGCATTTT,CASSLGQSYQPQHF
TRBD2,few,TRBJ2-5,TRBV29-1,TGCAGCGTTGTTGGTAGCGGGGAAGAGACCCAGTACTTC,CSVVGSGEETQYF
-,few,TRBJ2-3,TRBV28,TGTGCCAGCAGTCGCTTCACAGATACGCAGTATTTT,CASSRFTDTQYF
-,few,TRBJ2-7,TRBV19,TGTGCCAGTAGTATAGAATTGTGGCAGGGGGGGTCCTACGAGCAGTACTTC,CASSIELWQGGSYEQYF
TRBD1,few,TRBJ2-3,TRBV11-3,TGTGCCAGCAGCTGGGGGACAGGGGTTTCAGATACGCAGTATTTT,CASSWGTGVSDTQYF
TRBD1,few,TRBJ1-1,TRBV30,TGTGCCTGGTCCCAGGGGGGAGAAACTGAAGCTTTCTTT,CAWSQGGETEAFF
-,-,TRBJ1-2,TRBV19,TGTGCCAGTAGTATTACCCCTACCTATGGCTACACCTTC,CASSITPTYGYTF
TRBD2,few,TRBJ2-3,TRBV7-7,TGTGCCAGCAGTCGGGGACTAGCACTATTCACAGATACGCAGTATTTT,CASSRGLALFTDTQYF
TRBD1,-,TRBJ1-2,TRBV11-2,TGTGCCAGCAGCTTCGTAGTTCGGGACAGGGTACGCTATGGCTACACCTTC,CASSFVVRDRVRYGYTF
-,few,TRBJ1-1,TRBV7-7,TGTGCTAGCAGCCCCGGGTGGGGCACTGAAGCTTTCTTT,CASSPGWGTEAFF
-,few,TRBJ1-2,TRBV4-1,TGCGCCAGCAGCCAAGATAAGGAGGGGTGGTATGGCTACACCTTC,CASSQDKEGWYGYTF
-,-,TRBJ1-2,TRBV29-1,TGCAGCGTGGAAGGGGGTATAGATGGCTACACCTTC,CSVEGGIDGYTF
-,few,TRBJ1-1,TRBV18,TGTGCCAGCTCACCTATTCGACTAGGGACTGAAGCTTTCTTT,CASSPIRLGTEAFF
TRBD2,few,TRBJ2-3,TRBV4-1,TGCGCCAGCAGCCCATTTCCTAGCGGGGGCCGAAACACAGATACGCAGTATTTT,CASSPFPSGGRNTDTQYF
-,-,TRBJ2-3,TRBV30,TGTGCCTGGAGTGCGGTTTGGGGGCAGTATTTT,CAWSAVWGQYF
-,-,TRBJ1-1,TRBV4-2,TGTGCCAGCAGCCAAGCTGAGGGGGGCAGGAACACTGAAGCTTTCTTT,CASSQAEGGRNTEAFF
-,few,TRBJ2-7,TRBV21-1,TGTGCCAGCAGCAACGGGACCCCATCCTACGAGCAGTACTTC,CASSNGTPSYEQYF
TRBD1,-,TRBJ1-1,TRBV6-5,TGTGCCAGCAGTTTCAACCCAGGGGGCCGAGCTTTCTTT,CASSFNPGGRAFF
TRBD2,-,TRBJ2-1,TRBV18,TGTGCCAGCTCCCCGACTAGCGGGGGGCCCTCGAGCTCCTACAATGAGCAGTTCTTC,CASSPTSGGPSSSYNEQFF
-,-,TRBJ1-1,TRBV28,TGTGCCAGCAGTTCAGGGTCTTCCCTTGCCCCTGAAGCTTTCTTT,CASSSGSSLAPEAFF
TRBD2,-,TRBJ2-1,TRBV7-9,TGTGCCAGCAGCTTAGCTCTAGCGGGGGAGGACAATGAGCAGTTCTTC,CASSLALAGEDNEQFF
-,few,TRBJ1-5,TRBV19,TGTGCCAGTAGTATCGCTGGCAGCCTAAATCAGCCCCAGCATTTT,CASSIAGSLNQPQHF
-,few,TRBJ1-3,TRBV2,TGTGCCAGCAGTGGACAGAGCCTCTCTGGAAACACCATATATTTT,CASSGQSLSGNTIYF